Described below is a single T cell receptor beta chain sequence and its context. The antigen remains unidentified. Each PCR received spiked synthetic TCR analog templates. The method was immunoSEQ multiplex PCR; TCRdb's version includes in-frame clones alone and lacks a portion of them. The sample contains 60,000 to 85,000 clones, roughly 90% of which appear only once. The data were taken from a study of PD-L1 blockade in urothelial cancer. Turning to the study itself: Dosed intravenously at 1,200 mg every 3 weeks, atezolizumab was initiated by patients around 2014. Blood-derived samples held a median 141,255 T cells. Study results and caveats: Patients who had durable benefit saw their tumor-associated blood clones expand more at 3 weeks.

Germline V lookup: CDR1 SGHKS, CDR2 YYEKEE (reference sequence). V lost 4 bases and J lost 4, with 12 bases in between. The length of the CDR3 is 14 residues. Sequenced here: PBMCs, sampled around atezolizumab (anti-PD-L1) treatment. This clonotype originated in a woman in her 70s with urothelial cancer. The genes are TRBV5-5 and TRBJ1-5; D gene uncertain. The CDR3 sequence: CASSPPGRNQPQHF. The CDR3 DNA is TGTGCCAGCAGCCCGCCTGGGAGGAATCAGCCCCAGCATTTT.